The TCR beta chain described here comes from a study of identical twins. General study results and limits: Modeled out-of-frame TCR alpha sharing in monozygotic twins fell below observed levels. Potential partial confounding of zero-insertion analyses by invariant MAIT and iNKT cells was noted. Cross-sectional statistics underpinned the conclusions; the same donors were not followed.

Unique molecular identifiers were in the cDNA, with template-switch universal primer binding. TCRdb processed the 5' RACE reads anew with MiXCR; each CDR3 protein has one entry. The profile shows around 1.7 million distinct CDR3 sequences, under 35% of them singletons. This clonotype was found many times. Its antigen is unknown. Germline V gene sequence: CDR1 SQVTM, CDR2 ANQGSEA. V dropped 2 bases and J dropped 4 bases, with 11 bases sitting between them. The CDR3 has 13 amino acids. The V call is TRBV29-1, the J call TRBJ2-5; the D gene is possibly TRBD1 (6 bases). Material for sequencing was cord blood. The TCR was taken from a newborn girl in good health. Here the CDR3 DNA reads TGCAGCGTTGAAAACGCGACAGGAGAGACCCAGTACTTC. This translates into CSVENATGETQYF.